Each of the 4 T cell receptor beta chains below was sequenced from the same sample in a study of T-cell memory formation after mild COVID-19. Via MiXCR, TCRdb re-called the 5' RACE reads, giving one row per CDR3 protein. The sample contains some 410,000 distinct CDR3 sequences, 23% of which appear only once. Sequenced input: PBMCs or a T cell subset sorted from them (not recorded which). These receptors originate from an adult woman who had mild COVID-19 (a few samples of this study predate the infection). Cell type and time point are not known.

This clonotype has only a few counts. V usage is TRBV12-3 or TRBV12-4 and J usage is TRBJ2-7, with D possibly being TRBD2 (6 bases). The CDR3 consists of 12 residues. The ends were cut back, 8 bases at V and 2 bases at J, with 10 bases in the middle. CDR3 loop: CASGTSTYEQYF. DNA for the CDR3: TGTGCCAGCGGGACTTCAACCTACGAGCAGTACTTC.

CDR3 coding DNA: TGTGCCAGCAGCTTACTTCCTAGCGGGAATCACGAGCAGTACTTC. Its protein product is CASSLLPSGNHEQYF. This sequence joins TRBV7-6 and TRBJ2-7; 9 positions match TRBD2. The J segment lost 5 bases and the V segment lost 2 bases, leaving 7 bases of the junction unmatched. Germline lookup yields CDR1 SGHVS and CDR2 FNYEAQ. The CDR3 length is 15 residues.

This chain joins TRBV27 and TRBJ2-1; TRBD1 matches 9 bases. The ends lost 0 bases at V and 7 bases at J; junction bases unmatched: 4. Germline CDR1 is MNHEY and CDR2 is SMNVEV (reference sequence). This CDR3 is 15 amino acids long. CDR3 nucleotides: TGTGCCAGCAGTTTATCCGGACAGGGGTTGAATGAGCAGTTCTTC. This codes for CASSLSGQGLNEQFF.

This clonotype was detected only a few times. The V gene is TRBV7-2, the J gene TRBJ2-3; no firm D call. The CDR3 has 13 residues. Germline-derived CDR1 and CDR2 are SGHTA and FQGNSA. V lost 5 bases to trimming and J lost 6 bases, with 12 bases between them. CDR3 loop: CASSRSEGDTQYF. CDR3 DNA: TGTGCCAGCAGCCGGTCGGAAGGGGATACGCAGTATTTT. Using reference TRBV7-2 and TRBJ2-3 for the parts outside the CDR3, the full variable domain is GAGVSQSPSNKVTEKGKDVELRCDPISGHTALYWYRQSLGQGLEFLIYFQGNSAPDKSGLPSDRFSAERTGGSVSTLTIQRTQQEDSAVYLCASSRSEGDTQYFGPGTRLTVL.